Each of the 27 T cell receptor beta chains below was sequenced from the same sample in a study of blood T cells in healthy people across ages (dated by TCRdb to the mid-2010s). The library relied on 5' RACE. The listed sequencing device is Illumina HiSeq 2500. A second PCR of roughly 7 to 11 cycles was performed with a sample-barcoded 5' primer and a J-beta primer mix. TCRdb applied fastp at Q25 and MiXCR to the public reads, then kept only in-frame beta chains. Rows with one shared CDR3 protein collapse into an entry with the most common genes and DNA. The sample includes about 970,000 distinct CDR3 sequences, with approximately 50% observed a single time. Roughly a fifth of the sample is taken by the ten largest. Sequenced input: blood. The receptors originated from a woman aged 55-70 years in good health.

The J gene is TRBJ2-1, the V gene TRBV27, with 7 bases lining up with TRBD1. J gave up 8 bases and V 5 bases, and 3 bases lay outside the gene matches. Per germline, CDR1 MNHEY and CDR2 SMNVEV (reference sequence). The CDR3 loop spans 12 amino acids. Here the CDR3 reads CASSAQGYEQFF. DNA of the CDR3: TGTGCCAGCAGTGCACAGGGGTATGAGCAGTTCTTC.

This clonotype was detected a few times. The chain employs TRBV29-1 and TRBJ1-1; D is undetermined. The ends were cut back, 5 bases at V and 5 bases at J, with 12 bases in the middle. This CDR3 has 12 amino acids. CDR1 and CDR2 from the germline V gene are SQVTM and ANQGSEA. Here the CDR3 reads CSVRDDTTEAFF. Written as DNA, the CDR3 is TGCAGCGTTAGGGATGATACGACTGAAGCTTTCTTT. The full variable domain, rest sourced from reference TRBV29-1 and TRBJ1-1, is SAVISQKPSRDICQRGTSLTIQCQVDSQVTMMFWYRQQPGQSLTLIATANQGSEATYESGFVIDKFPISRPNLTFSTLTVSNMSPEDSSIYLCSVRDDTTEAFFGQGTRLTVV.

This chain links TRBV7-2 with TRBJ2-5; possibly TRBD2 for D (5 bases). Trimming took off 3 bases at V and 2 bases at J, with 10 bases between the two ends. The CDR3 loop spans 14 amino acids. The germline V gene has CDR1 SGHTA and CDR2 FQGNSA. The CDR3 DNA follows: TGTGCCAGCAGCTTCGGACTGTTACAAGAGACCCAGTACTTC. Translated: CASSFGLLQETQYF.

This chain uses TRBV9 with TRBJ2-7; 8 bases match TRBD2. Germline V gene lookup returns CDR1 SGDLS and CDR2 YYNGEE. V lost 2 bases to trimming and J lost 0 bases; unmatched junction nucleotides: 4. CDR3 length: 15 amino acids. CDR3 DNA: TGTGCCAGCAGCGTTAGCGGGACCCTCTCCTACGAGCAGTACTTC. Translation gives CASSVSGTLSYEQYF.

The chain combines TRBV24-1 with TRBJ2-3, with D perhaps matching TRBD2 (6 bases). CDR1 is KGHDR and CDR2 is SFDVKD in the germline V gene. The CDR3 is made up of 15 amino acids. V dropped 7 bases and J dropped 6 bases, with 19 bases sitting between them. The CDR3 is CATSPRGAYMDTQYF. The CDR3 coding sequence is TGTGCCACCAGCCCCCGCGGGGCATATATGGATACGCAGTATTTT.

In this sample, this clonotype turned up a few times. The V call is TRBV27, the J call TRBJ2-3; D is perhaps TRBD1 or TRBD2 (5 bases each). This CDR3 comprises 15 residues. The V gene's germline CDR1 is MNHEY and CDR2 SMNVEV (reference sequence). Trimming removed 1 base at V and 0 bases at J, with 8 bases between. CDR3 protein: CASSLWWGSTDTQYF. The CDR3 nucleotides read TGTGCCAGCAGTTTATGGTGGGGGAGCACAGATACGCAGTATTTT.

V gene TRBV21-1 combines with J gene TRBJ1-2; the D call TRBD1 from the table was never checked on the DNA. TRBV21-1 is recorded as a pseudogene. The CDR3 length is 16 residues. In DNA, the CDR3 is TGTGCCAGCAACACCCGACCAGGGACCCCGGGGGTTGGCTACACCTTC. It translates to CASNTRPGTPGVGYTF.

The rearrangement joins TRBV7-7 to TRBJ2-2; D ambiguous. Germline V lookup: CDR1 SSHAT, CDR2 FNYEAQ (reference sequence). V gave up 5 bases and J gave up 6 bases, with 7 bases separating them. CDR3 length: 12 amino acids. Here the CDR3 DNA reads TGTGCCAGCAGCCGCAGGTCCGGGGAGCTGTTTTTT. Translating gives CASSRRSGELFF.

V usage is TRBV5-8 and J usage is TRBJ1-5; D possibly corresponds to TRBD1 (5 bases). The CDR3 is 16 residues long. Trimming cost V 4 bases and J 0 bases, with 14 bases left between them. Germline values: CDR1 SGHTS, CDR2 YDEGEE. The CDR3 sequence is CASSRGLRYSNQPQHF. As DNA, the CDR3 is TGTGCCAGCAGCCGGGGACTGAGGTATAGCAATCAGCCCCAGCATTTT.

This clonotype was seen a few times. This chain links TRBV28 with TRBJ1-2, with a tentative D call TRBD1 (5 bases). The germline V and J ends were trimmed by 1 base and 3 bases, with 6 bases remaining between them. The CDR3 totals 13 residues. Looked up from germline, CDR1 is MDHEN and CDR2 is SYDVKM. CDR3 amino acids: CASSLSGYYGYTF. CDR3 nucleotides: TGTGCCAGCAGTTTATCAGGGTACTATGGCTACACCTTC.

This clonotype was counted only a few times. The chain carries TRBV4-2 and TRBJ2-6, with D possibly called TRBD1 or TRBD2 (5 bases each). The CDR3 sequence is 19 residues long. Trimming stripped 4 bases from V and 1 base from J, with 20 bases between. In germline, CDR1 is LGHNA, CDR2 YNFKEQ. CDR3 DNA: TGTGCCAGCAGCCCATCCACCCCGGGACCGTCGTCTGGGGCCAACGTCCTGACTTTC. This gives the protein CASSPSTPGPSSGANVLTF.

This clonotype was recorded a few times. CDR3 residues: CASSIAGRSYEQYF. The CDR3 DNA reads TGTGCCAGTAGTATTGCCGGCCGCTCCTACGAGCAGTACTTC. V and J are TRBV19 and TRBJ2-7, with D unresolved. There are 14 residues in the CDR3. The V and J ends lost 3 bases and 0 bases respectively, with 9 bases between them. Germline CDR1 is LNHDA and CDR2 is SQIVND (reference sequence). Drawing the rest from reference TRBV19 and TRBJ2-7, the complete variable domain is DGGITQSPKYLFRKEGQNVTLSCEQNLNHDAMYWYRQDPGQGLRLIYYSQIVNDFQKGDIAEGYSVSREKKESFPLTVTSAQKNPTAFYLCASSIAGRSYEQYFGPGTRLTVT.

This chain connects TRBV14 to TRBJ1-2; possible D gene TRBD1, 5 bases. CDR1 SGHDN and CDR2 FVKESK come from the germline V gene. The CDR3 consists of 15 residues. The germline V and J ends were trimmed by 4 bases and 5 bases, with 17 bases remaining between them. CDR3 protein: CASSPIEGRAYGYTF. In nucleotides, the CDR3 is TGTGCCAGCAGCCCGATCGAAGGCAGGGCTTATGGCTACACCTTC.

The sample holds a few counts of this clonotype. The V gene is TRBV27, the J gene TRBJ2-7; D is undetermined. CDR1 MNHEY and CDR2 SMNVEV come from the germline V gene (reference sequence). V dropped 4 bases and J dropped 6 bases, with 13 bases sitting between them. This CDR3 has 13 residues. CDR3 nucleotide sequence: TGTGCCAGCAGTTCAACCCTGAGAGGCGAGCAGTACTTC. It is translated as CASSSTLRGEQYF.

This sequence joins TRBV5-1 and TRBJ2-7; D possibly corresponds to TRBD1 (6 bases). The CDR3 is made up of 13 amino acids. Per the germline V gene, CDR1 is SGHRS and CDR2 is YFSETQ. V lost 4 bases and J 2 bases, leaving 10 bases between the germline ends. CDR3 sequence (DNA): TGCGCCAGCAGCGGGGACACAGCCTACGAGCAGTACTTC. It encodes CASSGDTAYEQYF.

As regards this clonotype: Because the CDR3 is missing its conserved closing phenylalanine or tryptophan, this is likely a read error. CDR3 in DNA: TGTGCCAGCAGCCCGGGGGGGTTCGGGGCCAACGTCCTGACTGTC. It codes for CASSPGGFGANVLTV. The V and J genes are TRBV11-2 and TRBJ2-6, with TRBD2 matching 8 bases. The CDR3 has 15 amino acids. CDR1 and CDR2 (germline): SGHAT, FQNNGV. J was trimmed by 4 bases and V by 5 bases; bases with no gene match: 4.

This clonotype was counted between two and nine times. This sequence joins TRBV12-3 or TRBV12-4 and TRBJ1-2; a weak D match, TRBD1 (5 bases). V was trimmed by 0 bases and J by 4 bases, leaving 9 bases between them. The CDR3 length is 14 residues. The CDR3 DNA is TGTGCCAGCAGTTTAGCGGGGGATTTCTATGGCTACACCTTC. Protein: CASSLAGDFYGYTF.

The chain has TRBV4-3 and TRBJ1-2; D may be TRBD1 (5 bases). This CDR3 has 14 residues. The V gene lost 0 bases and the J gene lost 6 bases, with 11 bases spanning the gap. Germline lookup yields CDR1 LGHNA and CDR2 YSLEER. CDR3: CASSQEWGRDGYTF. The CDR3 DNA is TGCGCCAGCAGCCAAGAATGGGGGAGGGATGGCTACACCTTC.

This clonotype was counted only a few times. The rearrangement links TRBV12-3 or TRBV12-4 to TRBJ2-7; D might be TRBD1 or TRBD2, each matching 5 bases. The CDR3 runs to 13 residues. V lost 5 bases and J lost 5, with 13 bases in between. Written as DNA, the CDR3 is TGTGCCAGCAGTAGGGACCGGGCGGACGAGCAGTACTTC. It specifies CASSRDRADEQYF.

The chain combines TRBV20-1 with TRBJ2-1; D is undetermined. V was clipped by 6 bases and J by 0 bases, with 15 bases between them. The CDR3 is 15 residues long. The germline V gene encodes CDR1 DFQATT and CDR2 SNEGSKA (reference sequence). As DNA, the CDR3 is TGCAGTGCCCCCTATCACTCTAGCTCCTACAATGAGCAGTTCTTC. Its translation is CSAPYHSSSYNEQFF.

V gene TRBV7-9 combines with J gene TRBJ1-2; tentative D call: TRBD1 (6 bases). This CDR3 has 14 residues. Between the trimmed V and J ends, which lost 3 bases and 3 bases, there was a span of 11 bases. The V gene's germline CDR1 is SEHNR and CDR2 FQNEAQ (reference sequence). Written as DNA, the CDR3 is TGTGCCAGCAGCTTGGGAGAGGGGGACTATGGCTACACCTTC. Protein sequence: CASSLGEGDYGYTF.

The gene calls are TRBV24-1 and TRBJ2-3; the D call may be TRBD1 or TRBD2 (5 bases each). Per the germline V gene, CDR1 is KGHDR and CDR2 is SFDVKD. The V gene lost 10 bases and the J gene lost 8 bases, with 24 bases spanning the gap. The CDR3 length is 15 residues. CDR3 sequence (DNA): TGTGCCACAAATCGGGACCGAACCCAACGTGGTACGCAGTATTTT. It codes for CATNRDRTQRGTQYF.

This clonotype was seen a few times. The gene calls are TRBV7-9 and TRBJ1-5; no clear D gene. Germline V gene lookup returns CDR1 SEHNR and CDR2 FQNEAQ (reference sequence). V was clipped by 1 base and J by 2 bases, with 9 bases between them. The CDR3 consists of 15 residues. CDR3 sequence: CASSLGAQGNQPQHF. Here the CDR3 DNA reads TGTGCCAGCAGCTTAGGGGCCCAAGGCAATCAGCCCCAGCATTTT.

The V call is TRBV24-1, the J call TRBJ2-5; 7 bases agree with TRBD1. V lost 4 bases and J lost 1; bases outside the gene matches: 5. Germline V lookup: CDR1 KGHDR, CDR2 SFDVKD. The CDR3 is made up of 15 amino acids. As DNA, the CDR3 is TGTGCCACCAGTGAGAGGACAGGCTCCCAAGAGACCCAGTACTTC. Amino acid sequence: CATSERTGSQETQYF.

The V gene is TRBV20-1, the J gene TRBJ2-1; D is undetermined. Per germline, CDR1 DFQATT and CDR2 SNEGSKA (reference sequence). The length of the CDR3 is 13 residues. V was clipped by 4 bases and J by 3 bases, with 10 bases between them. CDR3 bases: TGCAGTGCTACTCTAGACCTCTACAATGAGCAGTTCTTC. This encodes CSATLDLYNEQFF.

The chain recombines TRBV9 with TRBJ2-5; maybe TRBD2 (5 bases). The J call may not be correct, given that the DNA end is closer to TRBJ2-7. This CDR3 is 15 amino acids long. The V gene's germline CDR1 is SGDLS and CDR2 YYNGEE. CDR3 amino acids: CASSEAGSSIYEQYF. The CDR3 DNA reads as TGTGCCAGCAGTGAGGCGGGCTCCTCCATCTACGAGCAGTACTTC.

This clonotype was detected only a few times. The chain uses TRBV3-1 and TRBJ2-7, with D possibly called TRBD1 or TRBD2 (5 bases each). Germline values: CDR1 LGHDT, CDR2 YNNKEL (reference sequence). The CDR3 length is 13 residues. V was pared by 1 base and J by 6 bases, with 10 bases between. In DNA form, the CDR3 reads TGTGCCAGCAGCCAAGTTTCTGGGGGCGAGCAGTACTTC. As protein: CASSQVSGGEQYF.